The entry below gives a single TCR beta chain sequence along with its context. Antigen unknown. A read error may produce the germline difference seen at one junction end. CDR1 and CDR2 from the germline V gene are MNHEY and SMNVEV (reference sequence). This CDR3 is 11 amino acids long. Time point here: blood 2 weeks post-SBRT. This sample's treatment: 15 Gy SBRT to primary tumor, nephrectomy 4 weeks later. The data were taken from a study of radiation and T cells in renal cell carcinoma. Study-level findings and limits: No pretreatment tumor biopsies were available for baseline clonotypes.

This table comes from immunoSEQ multiplex PCR, and its TCRdb copy is limited to in-frame clones, with some not included. The data hold 70,000 to 90,000 clones, with 80% to 90% observed a single time. The source material was blood, sampled from a patient whose treatment included radiotherapy and nephrectomy. The TCR comes from a woman in her fifties or sixties with renal cell carcinoma. The chain employs TRBV27 and TRBJ1-2; possibly TRBD1 for D (6 bases). The CDR3 reads CPLWGADGYTF. The DNA of the CDR3 is TGCCCGTTGTGGGGGGCGGATGGCTACACCTTC.